This T cell receptor beta chain was captured in a study of graft-versus-host responses after intestinal transplantation. The overall study: Multivisceral, liver-intestinal, or isolated intestinal transplants were given to recipients. Among the recipients, all got anti-thymocyte globulin induction and then tacrolimus and steroids for approximately 3 years.

Trimming at V came to 3 bases and at J to 3 bases, leaving 2 bases not matched to a gene. CDR1 ENHRY and CDR2 SYGVKD come from the germline V gene. The CDR3 spans 14 residues. The study's findings and limits: The highest levels of circulating GvH clones went along with early declines in HvG clones after transplant.

As regards this clone: Its antigen remains unidentified.

Measured with immunoSEQ multiplex PCR; TCRdb has only the in-frame clones, and not every one. The profile shows about 45,000 clones, roughly 90% of them singletons. The TCR sequence derives from a human patient who received an intestinal transplant, so some T cells may come from the graft donor. The V call is TRBV10-3, the J call TRBJ1-1, with 9 bases matching TRBD1. The starting material was PBMCs, obtained 524 days after transplant. The CDR3 loop is CAISEDRGDTEAFF. CDR3 DNA: TGTGCCATCAGTGAAGACAGGGGGGACACTGAAGCTTTCTTT.